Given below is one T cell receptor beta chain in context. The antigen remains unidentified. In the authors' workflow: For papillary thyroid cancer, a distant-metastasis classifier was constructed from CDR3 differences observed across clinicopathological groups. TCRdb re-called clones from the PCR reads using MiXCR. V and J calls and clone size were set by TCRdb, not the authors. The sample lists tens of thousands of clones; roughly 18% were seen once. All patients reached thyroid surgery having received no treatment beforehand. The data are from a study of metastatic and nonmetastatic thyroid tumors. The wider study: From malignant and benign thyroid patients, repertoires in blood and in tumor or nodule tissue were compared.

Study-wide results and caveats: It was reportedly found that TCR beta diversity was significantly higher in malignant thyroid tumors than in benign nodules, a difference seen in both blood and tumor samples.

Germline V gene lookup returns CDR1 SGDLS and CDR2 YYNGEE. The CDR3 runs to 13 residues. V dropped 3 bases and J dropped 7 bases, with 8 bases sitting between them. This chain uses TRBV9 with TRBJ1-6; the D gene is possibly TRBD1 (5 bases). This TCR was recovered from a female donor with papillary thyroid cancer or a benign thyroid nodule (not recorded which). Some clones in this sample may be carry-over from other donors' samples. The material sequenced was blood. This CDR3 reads CASSANRNSPLHF. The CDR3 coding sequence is TGTGCCAGCAGCGCCAACAGGAATTCACCCCTCCACTTT.